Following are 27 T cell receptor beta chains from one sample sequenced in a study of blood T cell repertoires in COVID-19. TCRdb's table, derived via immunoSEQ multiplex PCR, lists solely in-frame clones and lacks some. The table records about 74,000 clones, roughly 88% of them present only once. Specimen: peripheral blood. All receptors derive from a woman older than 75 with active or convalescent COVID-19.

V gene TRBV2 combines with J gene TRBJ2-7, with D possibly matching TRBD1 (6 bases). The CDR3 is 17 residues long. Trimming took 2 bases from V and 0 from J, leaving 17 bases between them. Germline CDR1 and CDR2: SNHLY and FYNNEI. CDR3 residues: CASSEFVVAGDSYEQYF. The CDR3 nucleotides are TGTGCCAGCAGTGAATTTGTTGTGGCAGGGGACTCCTACGAGCAGTACTTC.

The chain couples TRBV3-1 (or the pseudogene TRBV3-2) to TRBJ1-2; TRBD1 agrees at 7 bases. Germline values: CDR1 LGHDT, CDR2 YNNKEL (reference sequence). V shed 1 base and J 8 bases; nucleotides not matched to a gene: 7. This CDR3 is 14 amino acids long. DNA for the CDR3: TGTGCCAGCAGCCAAGTGGCAGGGGGTCGCGGCTACACCTTC. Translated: CASSQVAGGRGYTF.

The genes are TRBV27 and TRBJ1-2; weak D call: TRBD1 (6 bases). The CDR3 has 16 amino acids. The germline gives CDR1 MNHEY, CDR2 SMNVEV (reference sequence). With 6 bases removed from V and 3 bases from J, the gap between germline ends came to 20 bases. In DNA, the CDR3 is TGTGCCAGCAGCCCGGCTGGCCAGGGGAAGGACTATGGCTACACCTTC. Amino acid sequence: CASSPAGQGKDYGYTF.

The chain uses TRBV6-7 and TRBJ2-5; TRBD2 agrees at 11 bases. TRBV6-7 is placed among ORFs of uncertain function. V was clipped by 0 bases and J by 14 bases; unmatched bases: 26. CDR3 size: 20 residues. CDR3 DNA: TGTGCCAGCAGTTACTCGACGAGTTCGGGACTAGCGGAGAGCGGGGAAGGTTTATACTTC. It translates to CASSYSTSSGLAESGEGLYF.

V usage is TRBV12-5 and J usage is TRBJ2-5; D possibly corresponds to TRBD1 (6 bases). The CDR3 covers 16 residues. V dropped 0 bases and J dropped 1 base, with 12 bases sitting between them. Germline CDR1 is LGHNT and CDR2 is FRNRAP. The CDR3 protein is CASGLVTGRAQETQYF. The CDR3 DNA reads TGTGCTAGTGGTTTGGTAACAGGGAGAGCCCAAGAGACCCAGTACTTC. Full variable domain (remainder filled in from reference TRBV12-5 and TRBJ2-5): DARVTQTPRHKVTEMGQEVTMRCQPILGHNTVFWYRQTMMQGLELLAYFRNRAPLDDSGMPKDRFSAEMPDATLATLKIQPSEPRDSAVYFCASGLVTGRAQETQYFGPGTRLLVL.

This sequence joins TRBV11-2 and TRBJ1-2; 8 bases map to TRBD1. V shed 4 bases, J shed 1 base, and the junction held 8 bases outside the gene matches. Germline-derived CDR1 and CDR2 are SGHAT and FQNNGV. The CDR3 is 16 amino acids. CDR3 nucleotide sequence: TGTGCCAGCAGCTACCACCCAGACAGGGGTAACTATGGCTACACCTTC. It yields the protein CASSYHPDRGNYGYTF.

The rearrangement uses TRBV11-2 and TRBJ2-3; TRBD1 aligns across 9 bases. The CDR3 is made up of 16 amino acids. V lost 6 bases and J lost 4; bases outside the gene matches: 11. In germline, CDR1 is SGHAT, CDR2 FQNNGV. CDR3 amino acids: CASSRVPGQGADTQYF. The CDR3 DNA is TGTGCCAGCAGTCGCGTCCCGGGACAGGGAGCAGATACGCAGTATTTT.

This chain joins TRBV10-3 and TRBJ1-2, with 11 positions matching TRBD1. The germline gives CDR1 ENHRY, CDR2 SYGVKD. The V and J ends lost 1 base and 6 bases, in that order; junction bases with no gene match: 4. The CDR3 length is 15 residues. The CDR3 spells CAISELGQGADGYTF. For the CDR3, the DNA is TGTGCCATCAGTGAGTTAGGACAGGGGGCAGATGGCTACACCTTC.

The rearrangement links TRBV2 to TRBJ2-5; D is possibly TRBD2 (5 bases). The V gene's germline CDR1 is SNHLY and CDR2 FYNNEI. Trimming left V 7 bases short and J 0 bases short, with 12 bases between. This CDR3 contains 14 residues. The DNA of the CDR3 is TGTGCCAGCATACAGCTGGAGGACCAAGAGACCCAGTACTTC. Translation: CASIQLEDQETQYF.

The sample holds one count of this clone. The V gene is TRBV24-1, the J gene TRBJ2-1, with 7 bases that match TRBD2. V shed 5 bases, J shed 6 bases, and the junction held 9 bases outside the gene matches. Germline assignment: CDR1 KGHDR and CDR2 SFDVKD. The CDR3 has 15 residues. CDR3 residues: CATSAPSGLGNEQFF. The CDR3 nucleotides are TGTGCCACCAGTGCCCCTAGCGGTCTGGGCAATGAGCAGTTCTTC.

The CDR3 DNA follows: TGTGCCACCAGTGACCCACCCGGGGGGGACAGGGGATCGGGTGGCTACACCTTC. This codes for CATSDPPGGDRGSGGYTF. The chain joins TRBV24-1 to TRBJ1-2, with 10 bases identical to TRBD1. This CDR3 has 18 amino acids. Per the germline V gene, CDR1 is KGHDR and CDR2 is SFDVKD. The ends lost 4 bases at V and 7 bases at J; junction bases unmatched: 17.

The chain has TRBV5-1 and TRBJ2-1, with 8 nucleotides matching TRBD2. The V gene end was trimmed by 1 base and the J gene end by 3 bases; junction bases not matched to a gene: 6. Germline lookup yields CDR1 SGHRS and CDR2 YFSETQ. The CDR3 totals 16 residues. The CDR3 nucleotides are TGCGCCAGCAGCTTGTTAGCGGGAACTAACTACAATGAGCAGTTCTTC. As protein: CASSLLAGTNYNEQFF.

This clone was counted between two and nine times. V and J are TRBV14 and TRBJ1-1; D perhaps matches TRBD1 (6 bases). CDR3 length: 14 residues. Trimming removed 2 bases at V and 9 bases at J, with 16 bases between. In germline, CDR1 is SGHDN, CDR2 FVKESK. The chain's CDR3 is CASSQTTGMGKAFF. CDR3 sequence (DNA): TGTGCCAGCAGCCAAACAACAGGGATGGGGAAAGCTTTCTTT.

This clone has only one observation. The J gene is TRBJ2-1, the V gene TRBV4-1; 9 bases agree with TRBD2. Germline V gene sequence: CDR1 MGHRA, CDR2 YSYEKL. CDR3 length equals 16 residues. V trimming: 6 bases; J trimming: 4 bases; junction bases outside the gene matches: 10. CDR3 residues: CASSGRAGGRYNEQFF. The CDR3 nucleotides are TGCGCCAGCAGTGGACGAGCGGGGGGACGATACAATGAGCAGTTCTTC.

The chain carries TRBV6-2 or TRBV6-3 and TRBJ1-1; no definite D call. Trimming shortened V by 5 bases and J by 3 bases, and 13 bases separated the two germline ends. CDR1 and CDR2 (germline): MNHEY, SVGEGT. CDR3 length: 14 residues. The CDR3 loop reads CASSATGFYTEAFF. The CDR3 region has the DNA TGTGCCAGCAGTGCAACCGGGTTTTACACTGAAGCTTTCTTT.

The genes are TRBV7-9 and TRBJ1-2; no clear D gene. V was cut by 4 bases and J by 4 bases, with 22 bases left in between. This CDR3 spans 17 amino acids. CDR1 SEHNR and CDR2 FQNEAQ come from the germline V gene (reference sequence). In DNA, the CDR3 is TGTGCCAGCAGCTCGACCGCTCTAGGGTTGGGGAGCTATGGCTACACCTTC. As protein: CASSSTALGLGSYGYTF.

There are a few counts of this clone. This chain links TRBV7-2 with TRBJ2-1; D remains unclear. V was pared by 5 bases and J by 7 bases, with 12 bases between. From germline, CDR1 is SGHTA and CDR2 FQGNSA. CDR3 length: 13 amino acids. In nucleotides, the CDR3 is TGTGCCAGCAGCCCCACTAAGGCGAATGAGCAGTTCTTC. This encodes CASSPTKANEQFF.

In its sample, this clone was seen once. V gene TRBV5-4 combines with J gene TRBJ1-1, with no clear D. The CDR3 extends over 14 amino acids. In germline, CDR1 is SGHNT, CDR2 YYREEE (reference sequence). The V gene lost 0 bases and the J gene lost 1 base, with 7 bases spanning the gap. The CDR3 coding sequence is TGTGCCAGCAGCTTGGTAGAGGGGAACACTGAAGCTTTCTTT. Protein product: CASSLVEGNTEAFF.

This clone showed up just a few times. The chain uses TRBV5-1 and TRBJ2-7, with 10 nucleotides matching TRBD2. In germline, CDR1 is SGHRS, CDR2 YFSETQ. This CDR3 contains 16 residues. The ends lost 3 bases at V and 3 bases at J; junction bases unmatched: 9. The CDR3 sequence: CASSSIAGGSLYEQYF. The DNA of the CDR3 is TGCGCCAGCAGCTCTATAGCGGGGGGTTCGCTCTACGAGCAGTACTTC. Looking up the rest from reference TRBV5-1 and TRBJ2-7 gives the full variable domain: KAGVTQTPRYLIKTRGQQVTLSCSPISGHRSVSWYQQTPGQGLQFLFEYFSETQRNKGNFPGRFSGRQFSNSRSEMNVSTLELGDSALYLCASSSIAGGSLYEQYFGPGTRLTVT.

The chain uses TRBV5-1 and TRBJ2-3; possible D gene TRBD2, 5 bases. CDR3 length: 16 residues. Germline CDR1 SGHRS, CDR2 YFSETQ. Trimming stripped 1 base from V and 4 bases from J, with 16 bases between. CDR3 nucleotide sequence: TGCGCCAGCAGCTTGTCCGCGGCAGGAGGCGCAGATACGCAGTATTTT. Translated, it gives CASSLSAAGGADTQYF.

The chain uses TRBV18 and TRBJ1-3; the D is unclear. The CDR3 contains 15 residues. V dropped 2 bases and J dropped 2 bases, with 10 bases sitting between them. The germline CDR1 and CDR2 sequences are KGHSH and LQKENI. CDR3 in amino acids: CASSPSEGPGNTIYF. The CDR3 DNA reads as TGTGCCAGCTCACCATCGGAGGGTCCTGGAAACACCATATATTTT. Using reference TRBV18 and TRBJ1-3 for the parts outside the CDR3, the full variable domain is NAGVMQNPRHLVRRRGQEARLRCSPMKGHSHVYWYRQLPEEGLKFMVYLQKENIIDESGMPKERFSAEFPKEGPSILRIQQVVRGDSAAYFCASSPSEGPGNTIYFGEGSWLTVV.

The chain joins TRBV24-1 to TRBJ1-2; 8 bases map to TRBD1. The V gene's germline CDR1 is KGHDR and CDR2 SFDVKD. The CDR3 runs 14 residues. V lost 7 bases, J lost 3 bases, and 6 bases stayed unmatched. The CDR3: CATRDTGGDYGYTF. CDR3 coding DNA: TGTGCCACCAGGGATACAGGGGGGGACTATGGCTACACCTTC.

CDR3 loop: CASSLTQPFYGYTF. The CDR3 DNA reads as TGTGCCAGCAGCTTGACTCAGCCTTTCTATGGCTACACCTTC. This chain links TRBV7-2 with TRBJ1-2; D unresolved. The ends were cut back, 3 bases at V and 4 bases at J, with 12 bases in the middle. This CDR3 has 14 residues. The germline V gene encodes CDR1 SGHTA and CDR2 FQGNSA.

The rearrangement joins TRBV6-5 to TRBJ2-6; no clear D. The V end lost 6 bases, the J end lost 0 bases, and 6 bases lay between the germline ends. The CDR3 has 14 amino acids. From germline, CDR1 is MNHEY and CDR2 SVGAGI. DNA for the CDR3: TGTGCCAGCAGCCGTAACTCTGGGGCCAACGTCCTGACTTTC. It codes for CASSRNSGANVLTF.

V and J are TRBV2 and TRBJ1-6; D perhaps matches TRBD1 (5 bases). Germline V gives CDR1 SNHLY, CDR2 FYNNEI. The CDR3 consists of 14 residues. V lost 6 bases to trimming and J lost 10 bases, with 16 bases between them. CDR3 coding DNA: TGTGCCAGCAGGGGGGTTGCGGGGGAGTCACCCCTCCACTTT. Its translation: CASRGVAGESPLHF.

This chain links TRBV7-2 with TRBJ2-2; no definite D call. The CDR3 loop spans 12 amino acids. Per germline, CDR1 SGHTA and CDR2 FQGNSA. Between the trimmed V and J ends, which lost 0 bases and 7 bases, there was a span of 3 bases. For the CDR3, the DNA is TGTGCCAGCAGCTTAGCCGGCGGGGAGCTGTTTTTT. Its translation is CASSLAGGELFF. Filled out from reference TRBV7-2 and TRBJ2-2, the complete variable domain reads GAGVSQSPSNKVTEKGKDVELRCDPISGHTALYWYRQSLGQGLEFLIYFQGNSAPDKSGLPSDRFSAERTGGSVSTLTIQRTQQEDSAVYLCASSLAGGELFFGEGSRLTVL.

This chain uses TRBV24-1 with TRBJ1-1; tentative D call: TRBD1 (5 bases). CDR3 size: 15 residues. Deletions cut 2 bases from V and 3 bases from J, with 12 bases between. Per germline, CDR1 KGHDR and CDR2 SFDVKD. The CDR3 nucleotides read TGTGCCACCAGTGATTCGCGGGGCAGGGACACTGAAGCTTTCTTT. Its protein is CATSDSRGRDTEAFF.